This T cell receptor (beta chain) was recovered during a study of blood T cell repertoires in COVID-19. Across the whole study: The samples span acute and convalescent COVID-19 from the United States, Italy and Spain.

As originally analysed: Nucleated cell number was recorded as an estimate derived from reference gene primer amplification. Profiling relied on immunoSEQ multiplex PCR, and the TCRdb table lists in-frame clones only, not all of them. V and J calls and clone size are copied from that table; D and trimming were computed from the DNA. Among approximately 61,000 clones, around 90% were seen once, and the ten largest hold roughly 20%. Looked up from germline, CDR1 is KGHSH and CDR2 is LQKENI. J was trimmed by 0 bases and V by 4 bases; bases with no gene match: 4. This CDR3 spans 16 amino acids. This chain uses TRBV18 with TRBJ2-2, with 8 bases aligning to TRBD1. The source of this sequence is a woman older than 75 with active COVID-19. Material for sequencing was peripheral blood. The CDR3 is CASSRGQVANTGELFF. In DNA form, the CDR3 reads TGTGCCAGCTCACGGGGACAGGTAGCGAACACCGGGGAGCTGTTTTTT.